This T cell receptor (beta chain) stems from a study of blood T cells in healthy people across ages. Then a second PCR, running about 6 to 12 cycles, was carried out with a sample-barcoded 5' primer and a J-beta primer mix. Using its own MiXCR run on the 5' RACE reads, TCRdb lists one record per CDR3 protein. This table has roughly 1,500,000 distinct CDR3 sequences, about 31% appearing once. Study conclusions and caveats: Any conclusive comparison of naive versus antigen-experienced cells was prevented by using unsorted PBMCs.

In germline, CDR1 is MNHEY, CDR2 SVGEGT. The junction had 9 bases not matched to a gene; V was cut back by 6 bases and J by 5 bases. The CDR3 sequence is 14 residues long. This clonotype was picked up many times. Antigen: not known. The V gene is TRBV6-2 or TRBV6-3, the J gene TRBJ2-7, with 8 bases aligning to TRBD1. Sequencing was carried out using blood. This TCR was sampled from a woman aged 30 to 39 in good health. CDR3 sequence reads: CASSPQTGVNEQYF. CDR3 sequence (DNA): TGTGCCAGCAGCCCCCAGACAGGGGTGAACGAGCAGTACTTC.